This T cell receptor (beta chain) originates from a study of blood T cell repertoires in COVID-19. Overall study: T cells, B-cell-depleted T cells, or PBMCs provided the cDNA or gDNA that served as material.

V gave up 7 bases and J gave up 2 bases, with 11 bases separating them. Germline V CDR1 and CDR2: SGHAT, FQNNGV. The CDR3 loop spans 13 amino acids. Original processing methods: Estimation of nucleated cell counts relied on the amplification of reference gene primers. TCRdb's table, derived via immunoSEQ multiplex PCR, lists solely in-frame clones and lacks some. The DNA was the basis for D and trimming; V, J and clone size are from that table. The table shows about 68,000 clones, with more than 80% occurring only once. The receptor comes from a man aged 25-45 years with acute or convalescent COVID-19. Source material: peripheral blood. The V and J genes are TRBV11-2 and TRBJ2-5, with D uncertain. The CDR3 sequence is CASTWARQETQYF. In nucleotides, the CDR3 is TGTGCCAGCACCTGGGCCCGACAAGAGACCCAGTACTTC.